Listed below are T cell receptor beta chains from one sample, sequenced in a study of post-analysis software for immune sequencing data. MiXCR was run by TCRdb on the PCR reads, yielding one entry per CDR3 protein. The profile covers hundreds of thousands of distinct CDR3 sequences, with around 64% appearing a single time and approximately 10% taken by the ten largest. Sequenced input: blood. The receptor set was obtained from a girl aged 2 to 9 with multiple sclerosis. Both conserved end residues are part of each CDR3.

TRBJ2-7 TRBV5-5 CASSLGWGSYEQYF
TRBJ2-1 TRBV7-9 CASSGGTSGGSSYNEQFF
TRBJ1-2 TRBV29-1 CSVSGDYGYTF
TRBJ2-7 TRBV20-1 CSARRQIYEQYF
TRBJ2-3 TRBV20-1 CSASLAGAELADYSTDTQYF
TRBJ2-1 TRBV6-1 CAANIGTDSYAYYNEQFF
TRBJ2-5 TRBV28 CASSRKPGQGDETQYF
TRBJ1-4 TRBV9 CASSGLPEGQFATNEKLFF
TRBJ1-2 TRBV12-3/TRBV12-4 CASSLGLGEKGYGYTF
TRBJ2-1 TRBV29-1 CSVEGYPLRRNEQFF
TRBJ1-2 TRBV12-3/TRBV12-4 CASSSGLDGYTF
TRBJ1-2 TRBV9 CASSVAETPNYGYTF
TRBJ2-1 TRBV5-6 CASSRRGRANEQFF
TRBJ1-2 TRBV12-3/TRBV12-4 CASSQQDRVIGYGYTF
TRBJ2-3 TRBV11-3 CASSLTWRTGTSDTQYF
TRBJ2-1 TRBV20-1 CSAMTGTSNDEQFF
TRBJ2-3 TRBV6-1 CASSARRVQGADTQYF
TRBJ2-1 TRBV6-6 CASSPPESEQFF
TRBJ2-3 TRBV7-9 CASVPRGGRVTDTQYF
TRBJ2-6 TRBV6-5 CASSGGLTGAIVLTF
TRBJ2-1 TRBV29-1 CSVSGSPGGNEQFF
TRBJ1-6 TRBV6-5 CASTAGSYNSPLHF
TRBJ2-4 TRBV20-1 CSAWGAKNIQYF
TRBJ2-5 TRBV25-1 CASSVNRGRKETQYF
TRBJ1-4 TRBV4-3 CASSQGARQSGEKLFF
TRBJ2-7 TRBV15 CATSRDGDGEDCYEQYF
TRBJ2-2 TRBV5-1 CASSPLGQGVSNTGELFF
TRBJ2-3 TRBV10-3 CAISDSTGGADTQYF
TRBJ1-1 TRBV6-6 CASSFWPRRENTEAFF
TRBJ2-3 TRBV28 CASSSPHSGTGSFADTQYF
TRBJ2-1 TRBV20-1 CSAILAGPYNEQFF
TRBJ2-7 TRBV10-3 CAINPDSVGDEQYF
TRBJ2-1 TRBV6-2/TRBV6-3 CASRDTGKDEQFF
TRBJ2-1 TRBV9 CASRREGAYNEQFF
TRBJ2-4 TRBV15 CATSPRRGPLAKNIQYF
TRBJ2-1 TRBV29-1 CSVESPSSYNEQFF
TRBJ2-5 TRBV29-1 CSVFDRDRVRETQYF
TRBJ2-5 TRBV14 CACSQGSADPQETQYF
TRBJ2-1 TRBV7-9 CASYTQRSRSYNEQFF
TRBJ2-7 TRBV6-2/TRBV6-3 CASSFGQGISYEQYF
TRBJ1-1 TRBV20-1 CSAGLGGGRTEAFF
TRBJ2-3 TRBV5-1 CASSWGTGADTQYF
TRBJ2-1 TRBV6-1 CASSEPSGGTNEQFF
TRBJ1-1 TRBV20-1 CSARDCKGSATEAFF
TRBJ2-1 TRBV5-1 CASSLAWVMHNEQFF
TRBJ2-7 TRBV6-2/TRBV6-3 CASSYEAGASYEQYF
TRBJ2-5 TRBV7-2 CASSSQAGGRETQYF
TRBJ2-6 TRBV10-3 CAISEHTGGSGANVLTF
TRBJ2-7 TRBV12-3/TRBV12-4 CASSFGEGGYEQYF
. TRBV27 CASLSNAKNIQYF